This T cell receptor beta chain came from a study of T cells in Graves' hyperthyroidism and ophthalmopathy. Study as a whole: Peripheral blood was acquired at first diagnosis, ahead of any therapy whatsoever.

Amplified TCR beta CDR3 regions came from RNA transcripts. HTBI primers were used for first-round RT-PCR of the TCR CDR3. MiXCR was run by TCRdb on the multiplex PCR reads, yielding one entry per CDR3 protein. This repertoire shows about 400,000 distinct CDR3 sequences, 25% found once; its top ten account for over 70%. The definition of stable Graves' hyperthyroidism was no ophthalmopathy progression within 18 months. The length of the CDR3 is 14 residues. In germline, CDR1 is SGHRS, CDR2 YFSETQ. The V gene end was trimmed by 0 bases and the J gene end by 4 bases; junction bases not matched to a gene: 2. This clonotype appeared many times.

V usage is TRBV5-1 and J usage is TRBJ2-7; 9 bases align to TRBD1. Material: blood. This TCR came from a man in his forties or fifties with Graves' hyperthyroidism. The CDR3 nucleotides are TGCGCCAGCAGCTTGGACAGGGGGCTGTACGAGCAGTACTTC. Residues: CASSLDRGLYEQYF.